A single sample is the source of the 19 T cell receptor beta chains below, sequenced in a study of CD8 T cells in ankylosing spondylitis. TCRdb ran MiXCR on the 5' RACE reads and lists one entry per CDR3 protein. The profile shows a few hundred thousand distinct CDR3 sequences, roughly 22% of them singletons. The sample consisted of blood, either unsorted or a sorted T cell fraction (not recorded which). These receptors were taken from a male donor with ankylosing spondylitis or in good health (not recorded which).

The gene calls are TRBV20-1 and TRBJ2-3; 13 positions match TRBD2. Germline loops: CDR1 DFQATT, CDR2 SNEGSKA (reference sequence). This CDR3 is 17 amino acids long. V shed 6 bases and J 5 bases; nucleotides not matched to a gene: 14. This CDR3 is CSADPPTSGGDGDTQYF. In DNA, the CDR3 is TGCAGTGCCGATCCCCCCACTAGCGGGGGGGATGGAGATACGCAGTATTTT.

This clonotype was detected a few times. The gene calls are TRBV7-9 and TRBJ2-1; D ambiguous. Germline V gives CDR1 SEHNR, CDR2 FQNEAQ (reference sequence). This CDR3 has 13 residues. Trimming cost V 6 bases and J 4 bases, with 10 bases left between them. CDR3 loop: CASRHDTYNEQFF. CDR3 coding DNA: TGTGCCAGCAGACATGACACATACAATGAGCAGTTCTTC.

In its sample, this clonotype was seen a few times. V and J are TRBV5-1 and TRBJ2-1; perhaps TRBD2 as D (5 bases). The CDR3 runs to 15 residues. Germline lookup yields CDR1 SGHRS and CDR2 YFSETQ. V shed 0 bases and J shed 7 bases, with 14 bases lying between them. The CDR3 protein is CASSLAVGVGNEQFF. In nucleotides, the CDR3 is TGCGCCAGCAGCTTGGCCGTCGGGGTCGGGAATGAGCAGTTCTTC.

This clonotype was picked up one time. A read error may produce the germline difference seen at one junction end. The DNA for the CDR3 is TGTGCCAGCAGTTTAGTAGGGGCTAGCGGTAAAAAGTTT. Translating gives CASSLVGASGKKF. The J gene is TRBJ2-3, the V gene TRBV12-3 or TRBV12-4, with TRBD2 matching over 7 bases. The CDR3 is made up of 13 amino acids.

In this sample, this clonotype turned up a few times. The chain couples TRBV20-1 to TRBJ2-5; D may match TRBD1 or TRBD2 (5 bases each). This CDR3 region has 12 residues. Deletions cut 2 bases from V and 4 bases from J, with 8 bases between. Germline loops: CDR1 DFQATT, CDR2 SNEGSKA (reference sequence). CDR3 sequence: CSARTGLETQYF. CDR3 in DNA: TGCAGTGCTAGAACGGGGCTAGAGACCCAGTACTTC.

This clonotype was found a few times. V gene TRBV9 combines with J gene TRBJ2-7; D may be TRBD1 or TRBD2 (7 bases each). The CDR3 length is 15 residues. CDR1 SGDLS and CDR2 YYNGEE come from the germline V gene. Trimming stripped 3 bases from V and 5 bases from J, with 18 bases between. This CDR3 is CASSAGGRGFNEQYF. DNA of the CDR3: TGTGCCAGCAGCGCGGGGGGCAGGGGGTTTAACGAGCAGTACTTC.

This clonotype was seen at least ten times. This chain uses TRBV20-1 with TRBJ2-7; the D is unclear. This CDR3 comprises 13 residues. Germline V gene sequence: CDR1 DFQATT, CDR2 SNEGSKA (reference sequence). V lost 0 bases, J lost 4 bases, and 10 bases lay in between. The CDR3 protein is CSAREGSSYEQYF. The DNA of the CDR3 is TGCAGTGCTAGAGAGGGGTCCAGTTACGAGCAGTACTTC.

The rearrangement links TRBV28 to TRBJ2-7; 9 bases map to TRBD2. The CDR3 has 18 amino acids. Germline V gene data show CDR1 as MDHEN and CDR2 as SYDVKM. V trimming: 6 bases; J trimming: 2 bases; junction bases outside the gene matches: 17. As DNA, the CDR3 is TGTGCCAGCAGGCCACGGGCCCTAGGACTAGCGTTTACCTACGAGCAGTACTTC. Translated, it gives CASRPRALGLAFTYEQYF.

The rearrangement joins TRBV20-1 to TRBJ2-1; the D gene could be TRBD1 or TRBD2 (5 bases each). Germline values: CDR1 DFQATT, CDR2 SNEGSKA (reference sequence). CDR3 length equals 12 residues. V lost 0 bases and J 7 bases, leaving 7 bases between the germline ends. CDR3 sequence reads: CSARDGGNEQFF. The CDR3 DNA reads TGCAGTGCTAGAGATGGGGGTAATGAGCAGTTCTTC.

This clonotype was recorded a few times. This chain joins TRBV6-4 and TRBJ2-7; D might be TRBD2 (6 bases). The CDR3 covers 15 residues. Per germline, CDR1 MRHNA and CDR2 SNTAGT. Trimming took 3 bases from V and 3 from J, leaving 15 bases between them. The CDR3 sequence is CASSEVGGGRYEQYF. The CDR3 DNA reads as TGTGCCAGCAGTGAGGTGGGCGGAGGGCGCTACGAGCAGTACTTC.

V usage is TRBV12-3 or TRBV12-4 and J usage is TRBJ2-1, with D perhaps TRBD2 (5 bases). Trimming left V 7 bases short and J 8 bases short, with 9 bases between. This CDR3 contains 11 residues. CDR3 sequence (DNA): TGTGCCAGCACCTCGGGGTATGAGCAGTTCTTC. Its protein product is CASTSGYEQFF.

This rearrangement joins TRBV11-1 to TRBJ2-1; D is undetermined. V was cut by 4 bases and J by 5 bases, with 9 bases left in between. CDR3 length: 13 amino acids. Germline CDR1 reads SGHAT; CDR2 reads FQDESV (reference sequence). The DNA for the CDR3 is TGTGCCAGCAGCTCGGACGGAAACAATGAGCAGTTCTTC. Protein product: CASSSDGNNEQFF.

The V call is TRBV7-9, the J call TRBJ2-3; D is perhaps TRBD2 (7 bases). The CDR3 extends over 16 amino acids. In germline, CDR1 is SEHNR, CDR2 FQNEAQ (reference sequence). V lost 2 bases, J lost 2 bases, and 14 bases lay in between. This CDR3 reads CASSLLIGGPTDTQYF. The CDR3 region has the DNA TGTGCCAGCAGCTTACTCATCGGGGGGCCCACAGATACGCAGTATTTT.

This clonotype turned up a few times. CDR3 bases: TGTGCCAGCAAACCGGGACAGGTAACCAGACTACACCTTTACAATGAGCAGTTCTTC. Translating it yields CASKPGQVTRLHLYNEQFF. The rearrangement uses TRBV2 and TRBJ2-1, with TRBD1 matching 8 bases. V shed 7 bases and J 4 bases; nucleotides not matched to a gene: 21. The CDR3 totals 19 residues. Germline V CDR1 and CDR2: SNHLY, FYNNEI.

The sample holds many counts of this clonotype. The chain carries TRBV6-4 and TRBJ2-7; possibly TRBD1 for D (6 bases). Germline V gives CDR1 MRHNA, CDR2 SNTAGT. V lost 2 bases to trimming and J lost 4 bases, with 18 bases between them. The CDR3 contains 16 residues. The CDR3 sequence is CASSDPPRTETYEQYF. CDR3 DNA sequence: TGTGCCAGCAGTGACCCCCCTCGGACAGAAACGTACGAGCAGTACTTC.

The table lists this clonotype with a few counts. The rearrangement uses TRBV29-1 and TRBJ2-2; TRBD1 is a possible D gene (6 bases). The CDR3 runs 14 residues. Germline V gene sequence: CDR1 SQVTM, CDR2 ANQGSEA. The V end lost 6 bases, the J end lost 4 bases, and 15 bases lay between the germline ends. The CDR3 loop reads CSVSGVWGTGELFF. CDR3 sequence (DNA): TGCAGCGTATCAGGGGTTTGGGGCACCGGGGAGCTGTTTTTT.

CDR3 amino acids: CASSAGQNSPLHF. CDR3 DNA: TGTGCCAGCAGCGCTGGACAAAATTCACCCCTCCACTTT. The J gene is TRBJ1-6, the V gene TRBV9; perhaps TRBD1 as D (5 bases). V shed 3 bases and J shed 7 bases, with 8 bases lying between them. Germline V gives CDR1 SGDLS, CDR2 YYNGEE. The CDR3 covers 13 residues.

This rearrangement joins TRBV29-1 to TRBJ2-2; 7 nucleotides align to TRBD1. CDR3 length: 13 amino acids. V gave up 2 bases and J gave up 3 bases; unmatched junction bases: 0. The germline CDR1 and CDR2 sequences are SQVTM and ANQGSEA. The CDR3 DNA reads TGCAGCGTTGAAACAGGGGACACCGGGGAGCTGTTTTTT. This sequence encodes CSVETGDTGELFF.

The chain has TRBV4-1 and TRBJ1-2; 7 bases align to TRBD1. This CDR3 has 15 amino acids. V gave up 0 bases and J gave up 4 bases; unmatched junction bases: 5. The V gene's germline CDR1 is MGHRA and CDR2 YSYEKL. CDR3 in DNA: TGCGCCAGCAGCCAAGAAACGGACAGGTTCTATGGCTACACCTTC. Encoded protein: CASSQETDRFYGYTF.